The 22 T cell receptor beta chains in this list originate from one sample, sequenced in a study of blood T cell repertoires in COVID-19. Some clones are missing from TCRdb's copy, which holds only in-frame ones; the method was immunoSEQ multiplex PCR. The top ten clones hold approximately 4.8% of a sample with tens of thousands of clones, approximately 90% of them seen once. Sequenced: peripheral blood. Receptors originate from a woman aged 60-75 years with active COVID-19.

The genes are TRBV6-4 and TRBJ1-1; 7 nucleotides match TRBD1. CDR1 and CDR2 from the germline V gene are MRHNA and SNTAGT. V lost 2 bases to trimming and J lost 10 bases; unmatched junction nucleotides: 7. The CDR3 is made up of 13 amino acids. The CDR3 DNA follows: TGTGCCAGCAGTGACAATGGCAGGGGGAGAGCTTTCTTT. This codes for CASSDNGRGRAFF.

The chain is built from TRBV28 and TRBJ2-1, with D possibly matching TRBD2 (5 bases). This CDR3 contains 13 residues. Germline V gives CDR1 MDHEN, CDR2 SYDVKM. V was trimmed by 5 bases and J by 12 bases, leaving 17 bases between them. The CDR3, as DNA: TGTGCCAGCAGTCTCCCTACGAGGGAGATGCAGTTCTTC. Residues: CASSLPTREMQFF.

The chain has TRBV6-5 and TRBJ1-3; 7 bases map to TRBD1. Germline V gives CDR1 MNHEY, CDR2 SVGAGI. The CDR3 is made up of 14 amino acids. With 11 bases clipped from V and 0 bases from J, the junction kept 7 bases outside the gene matches. CDR3 DNA: TGTGCCGGGACAGTACCAGGCTCTGGAAACACCATATATTTT. This encodes CAGTVPGSGNTIYF.

V is TRBV11-2 and J is TRBJ2-1; D is unclear. CDR1 is SGHAT, CDR2 FQNNGV, per germline. With 5 bases removed from V and 0 bases from J, the gap between germline ends came to 11 bases. The CDR3 length is 15 residues. The CDR3 spells CASSPQLFSYNEQFF. Written as DNA, the CDR3 is TGTGCCAGCAGCCCCCAACTATTCTCCTACAATGAGCAGTTCTTC. The full variable domain, in which reference TRBV11-2 and TRBJ2-1 provide the parts outside the CDR3, is EAGVAQSPRYKIIEKRQSVAFWCNPISGHATLYWYQQILGQGPKLLIQFQNNGVVDDSQLPKDRFSAERLKGVDSTLKIQPAKLEDSAVYLCASSPQLFSYNEQFFGPGTRLTVL.

The rearrangement links TRBV2 to TRBJ2-5, with D possibly being TRBD2 (6 bases). The CDR3 has 15 residues. Trimming took off 2 bases at V and 2 bases at J, with 12 bases between the two ends. Germline-derived CDR1 and CDR2 are SNHLY and FYNNEI. The CDR3 sequence is CASSEWGVTQETQYF. The DNA of the CDR3 is TGTGCCAGCAGTGAATGGGGGGTAACGCAAGAGACCCAGTACTTC.

The chain has TRBV13 and TRBJ2-7, with 12 bases lining up with TRBD2. Looked up from germline, CDR1 is PRHDT and CDR2 is FYEKMQ (reference sequence). This CDR3 has 16 residues. Trimming took 5 bases from V and 2 from J; bases not matched to a gene: 7. In DNA, the CDR3 is TGTGCCAGCAGCACTGGCCCTAGCGGGAGGGCCTACGAGCAGTACTTC. Amino acids: CASSTGPSGRAYEQYF.

The chain is built from TRBV10-3 and TRBJ2-1, with 9 bases fitting TRBD2. The CDR3 loop spans 13 amino acids. The trim removed 7 bases at V and 4 bases at J, leaving 2 bases unmatched. Germline loops: CDR1 ENHRY, CDR2 SYGVKD. The CDR3 reads CAIKAGGYNEQFF. As DNA, the CDR3 is TGTGCCATCAAAGCGGGAGGTTACAATGAGCAGTTCTTC.

J is TRBJ2-7 and V is TRBV11-2; a weak D match, TRBD2 (7 bases). CDR1 and CDR2 (germline): SGHAT, FQNNGV. The CDR3 consists of 18 residues. With 2 bases removed from V and 0 bases from J, the gap between germline ends came to 20 bases. In nucleotides, the CDR3 is TGTGCCAGCAGCTTACCCTTGGGAGGGGACACGAGCTCCTACGAGCAGTACTTC. Translating gives CASSLPLGGDTSSYEQYF.

This clone has just a few counts. The V and J genes are TRBV6-1 and TRBJ2-6; D is perhaps TRBD1 (5 bases). This CDR3 contains 18 residues. Germline V gene data show CDR1 as MNHNS and CDR2 as SASEGT. Trimming took 2 bases from V and 0 from J, leaving 14 bases between them. This chain's CDR3 is CASSEMQGVTSGANVLTF. The CDR3 nucleotides are TGTGCCAGCAGTGAAATGCAGGGTGTTACCTCTGGGGCCAACGTCCTGACTTTC.

This chain uses TRBV28 with TRBJ1-2; TRBD1 matches at 10 bases. Trimming cost V 5 bases and J 8 bases; bases outside gene matches: 8. The CDR3 sequence is 14 residues long. CDR1 and CDR2 from the germline V gene are MDHEN and SYDVKM. Written as DNA, the CDR3 is TGTGCCAGCAGTGGTCCCGGGACAGGGGACGGCTACACCTTC. Encoded protein: CASSGPGTGDGYTF.

This chain uses TRBV3-1 (or the pseudogene TRBV3-2) with TRBJ2-3, with no clear D. The CDR3 totals 14 residues. Germline lookup yields CDR1 LGHDT and CDR2 YNNKEL (reference sequence). Trimming took 4 bases from V and 0 from J, leaving 8 bases between them. The CDR3 nucleotides read TGTGCCAGCAGCCCCCCGACTAGCACAGATACGCAGTATTTT. This codes for CASSPPTSTDTQYF.

The V call is TRBV10-1, the J call TRBJ1-2; perhaps TRBD1 as D (6 bases). Trimming pared 3 bases from V and 4 bases from J, leaving 9 bases between. The CDR3 has 13 amino acids. Per the germline V gene, CDR1 is WNHNN and CDR2 is SYGVQD (reference sequence). CDR3 amino acids: CASSEAGVYGYTF. As DNA, the CDR3 is TGCGCCAGCAGTGAAGCAGGGGTCTATGGCTACACCTTC.

The V gene is TRBV18, the J gene TRBJ2-3; D not resolved. CDR3 length equals 14 residues. Trimming removed 2 bases at V and 4 bases at J, with 10 bases between. CDR1 is KGHSH, CDR2 LQKENI, per germline. The CDR3 nucleotides read TGTGCCAGCTCACCAAAATTAGCCTCAGATACGCAGTATTTT. This codes for CASSPKLASDTQYF.

The chain carries TRBV5-4 and TRBJ2-1; TRBD2 is a possible D gene (5 bases). Between the trimmed V and J ends, which lost 1 base and 4 bases, there was a span of 12 bases. From germline, CDR1 is SGHNT and CDR2 YYREEE (reference sequence). The CDR3 totals 15 residues. The CDR3 DNA reads TGTGCCAGCAGCTTGCTTTCGGGGATATACAATGAGCAGTTCTTC. Residues: CASSLLSGIYNEQFF.

The chain employs TRBV18 and TRBJ2-5; D is possibly TRBD2 (6 bases). Trimming left V 2 bases short and J 5 bases short, with 12 bases between. Germline values: CDR1 KGHSH, CDR2 LQKENI. This CDR3 has 14 residues. CDR3 amino acids: CASSPGFSGETQYF. CDR3 sequence (DNA): TGTGCCAGCTCACCAGGTTTCAGCGGGGAGACCCAGTACTTC.

This clone has a single count. The chain joins TRBV6-5 to TRBJ1-5, with 7 bases that match TRBD1. This CDR3 comprises 15 residues. Trimming removed 7 bases from V and 7 bases from J; junction bases left unmatched: 13. Germline V gene data show CDR1 as MNHEY and CDR2 as SVGAGI. In DNA form, the CDR3 reads TGTGCCAGCAATCCGGACAGGCTGGGGACCCAGCCCCAGCATTTT. It translates to CASNPDRLGTQPQHF.

The chain couples TRBV5-4 to TRBJ2-7; 11 bases are a match to TRBD2. The CDR3 spans 18 residues. V gave up 4 bases and J gave up 3 bases; unmatched junction bases: 15. Germline assignment: CDR1 SGHNT and CDR2 YYREEE (reference sequence). DNA of the CDR3: TGTGCCAGCAGCCCGTCGGGGGGGACTAGCGGTTTGGTCTACGAGCAGTACTTC. It encodes CASSPSGGTSGLVYEQYF.

The rearrangement links TRBV9 to TRBJ2-1; tentatively, D is TRBD1 (6 bases). The CDR3 length is 17 residues. Germline CDR1 and CDR2: SGDLS and YYNGEE. V was pared by 4 bases and J by 2 bases, with 19 bases between. The CDR3: CASSLRRDTVAYNEQFF. DNA for the CDR3: TGTGCCAGCAGCCTTCGACGGGACACCGTTGCCTACAATGAGCAGTTCTTC.

V is TRBV27 and J is TRBJ2-3; no clear D. V lost 4 bases and J 4 bases, leaving 12 bases between the germline ends. The CDR3 contains 14 residues. CDR1 is MNHEY, CDR2 SMNVEV, per germline (reference sequence). Here the CDR3 reads CASSSPSAADTQYF. The DNA of the CDR3 is TGTGCCAGCAGTTCGCCTTCCGCGGCAGATACGCAGTATTTT.

The J gene is TRBJ1-2, the V gene TRBV6-5; the match to TRBD1 covers 7 bases. Losses at the gene ends were 6 bases for V and 2 bases for J; bases not matched to a gene: 3. Germline CDR1 MNHEY, CDR2 SVGAGI. This CDR3 is built from 13 residues. This CDR3 is CASRGGGNYGYTF. CDR3 DNA sequence: TGTGCCAGCAGAGGGGGCGGGAACTATGGCTACACCTTC.

Only a few counts were recorded for this clone. Being one base from a much bigger clone, this may be a read error. The sample carries other DNA sequences with the same CDR3. The V gene is TRBV12-3 or TRBV12-4, the J gene TRBJ2-7; no definite D call. This CDR3 has 12 amino acids. The ends were cut back, 4 bases at V and 2 bases at J, with 6 bases in the middle. The CDR3 bases are TGTGCCAGCAGTTATGGCCCCTACGAGCAGTACTTC. This translates into CASSYGPYEQYF.

The genes are TRBV19 and TRBJ1-2, with TRBD1 as a possible D gene (5 bases). This CDR3 region has 14 residues. The V end was cut by 3 bases, the J end by 4 bases, with 12 bases between. In germline, CDR1 is LNHDA, CDR2 SQIVND (reference sequence). The CDR3 is CASSMGRAAYGYTF. CDR3 nucleotide sequence: TGTGCCAGTAGTATGGGCAGGGCGGCCTATGGCTACACCTTC.